One sample yielded the 5 T cell receptor beta chains listed below, sequenced in a study of blood T cell repertoires in COVID-19. TCRdb keeps only in-frame clones here, not all; method: immunoSEQ multiplex PCR. This sample carries tens of thousands of clones, about 90% of them seen once, and the ten largest clones take nearly 45%. Sequenced input: peripheral blood. The receptors originated from a human donor in a cohort sampled during active COVID-19.

This sequence joins TRBV6-2 or TRBV6-3 and TRBJ1-2; 9 bases are a match to TRBD1. The CDR3 contains 14 residues. Germline V gene data show CDR1 as MNHEY and CDR2 as SVGEGT. V shed 5 bases, J shed 2 bases, and the junction held 3 bases outside the gene matches. The CDR3, as DNA: TGTGCCAGCAGTGACAGGGGGATGAACTATGGCTACACCTTC. Translated: CASSDRGMNYGYTF.

The J gene is TRBJ2-3, the V gene TRBV5-1; D is unresolved. V was clipped by 0 bases and J by 8 bases, with 10 bases between them. This CDR3 has 13 residues. The germline gives CDR1 SGHRS, CDR2 YFSETQ. The CDR3 DNA reads as TGCGCCAGCAGCTTGGCCACGTCAGGTACGCAGTATTTT. It is translated as CASSLATSGTQYF.

V usage is TRBV19 and J usage is TRBJ2-5, with 7 nucleotides matching TRBD1. Germline V gene sequence: CDR1 LNHDA, CDR2 SQIVND (reference sequence). J lost 4 bases, V lost 4 bases, and 3 bases had no gene match. The CDR3 is made up of 13 amino acids. CDR3 sequence (DNA): TGTGCCAGTAGTAAACAGGGGAGAGAGACCCAGTACTTC. As protein: CASSKQGRETQYF.

The DNA for the CDR3 is TGCGCCAGCAGCTTAGGAAGCGGGAGGGCCATCAATGAGCAGTTCTTC. Translation: CASSLGSGRAINEQFF. The gene calls are TRBV5-1 and TRBJ2-1, with 10 bases matching TRBD2. From germline, CDR1 is SGHRS and CDR2 YFSETQ. The CDR3 consists of 16 residues. Trimming at V came to 2 bases and at J to 6 bases, leaving 8 bases not matched to a gene.

This chain joins TRBV9 and TRBJ1-3; the D is unclear. Germline V lookup: CDR1 SGDLS, CDR2 YYNGEE. Trimming pared 6 bases from V and 1 base from J, leaving 8 bases between. The CDR3 covers 13 residues. CDR3 sequence: CASNRGSGNTIYF. As DNA, the CDR3 is TGTGCCAGCAATCGAGGGTCTGGAAACACCATATATTTT.